This passage covers 10 T cell receptor beta chains from one sample sequenced in a study of blood T cell repertoires in COVID-19. Here immunoSEQ multiplex PCR was the method, and the copy in TCRdb shows in-frame clones only, minus some. The sample yields approximately 240,000 clones, around 90% seen once. Input material: peripheral blood. The receptors shown here come from a man aged 25-45 years with COVID-19, enrolled during active disease.

The V and J genes are TRBV27 and TRBJ2-7, with 10 bases that match TRBD1. The CDR3 is 18 residues long. From germline, CDR1 is MNHEY and CDR2 SMNVEV (reference sequence). Losses at the gene ends were 1 base for V and 3 bases for J; bases not matched to a gene: 12. CDR3 in DNA: TGTGCCAGCAGTTTATTTCTTCCCACCGGGACAGGGGTCTACGAGCAGTACTTC. As protein: CASSLFLPTGTGVYEQYF.

The chain combines TRBV9 with TRBJ2-5; 10 nucleotides agree with TRBD2. Germline loops: CDR1 SGDLS, CDR2 YYNGEE. This CDR3 region has 11 residues. The V and J ends lost 7 bases and 11 bases, in that order; junction bases with no gene match: 5. As DNA, the CDR3 is TGTGCCAGCGGACTAGCGGAGCCTCAGTACTTC. This codes for CASGLAEPQYF.

The chain uses TRBV25-1 and TRBJ1-2; TRBD1 agrees at 9 bases. This CDR3 is built from 16 residues. With 2 bases clipped from V and 4 bases from J, the junction kept 8 bases outside the gene matches. The germline gives CDR1 MGHDK, CDR2 SYGVNS. CDR3 loop: CASSEPRTGDAYGYTF. DNA of the CDR3: TGTGCCAGCAGTGAACCAAGGACAGGGGATGCCTATGGCTACACCTTC.

The gene calls are TRBV2 and TRBJ2-7; 7 nucleotides align to TRBD2. The CDR3 runs 13 residues. V was clipped by 8 bases and J by 5 bases; unmatched bases: 9. The germline V gene encodes CDR1 SNHLY and CDR2 FYNNEI. Written as DNA, the CDR3 is TGTGCCAGCGCGTGGGGAGGGACCCACGAGCAGTACTTC. It specifies CASAWGGTHEQYF.

V gene TRBV6-5 combines with J gene TRBJ1-2, with D possibly matching TRBD1 (6 bases). The CDR3 is 14 residues long. Germline lookup yields CDR1 MNHEY and CDR2 SVGAGI. V lost 6 bases and J 4 bases, leaving 15 bases between the germline ends. CDR3 bases: TGTGCCAGCAGCGCGCAGGGGATCGGCTATGGCTACACCTTC. As protein: CASSAQGIGYGYTF.

The chain recombines TRBV6-5 with TRBJ1-1; 9 bases line up with TRBD1. V gave up 9 bases and J gave up 2 bases; unmatched junction bases: 4. Germline V gene sequence: CDR1 MNHEY, CDR2 SVGAGI. The CDR3 covers 13 residues. CDR3 loop: CASRQGGNTEAFF. As DNA, the CDR3 is TGTGCCAGTAGACAGGGGGGTAACACTGAAGCTTTCTTT.

Here the CDR3 reads CASGDRPYEQYF. The CDR3 DNA reads TGTGCCAGCGGGGACAGGCCCTACGAGCAGTACTTC. V and J are TRBV7-9 and TRBJ2-7, with 8 bases lining up with TRBD1. The V gene's germline CDR1 is SEHNR and CDR2 FQNEAQ (reference sequence). There are 12 residues in the CDR3. The ends lost 8 bases at V and 2 bases at J; junction bases unmatched: 2. The variable domain in full, completed from reference TRBV7-9 and TRBJ2-7, reads DTGVSQNPRHKITKRGQNVTFRCDPISEHNRLYWYRQTLGQGPEFLTYFQNEAQLEKSRLLSDRFSAERPKGSFSTLEIQRTEQGDSAMYLCASGDRPYEQYFGPGTRLTVT.

CDR3 loop: CASSLQADTEAFF. CDR3 DNA sequence: TGTGCCAGCAGCCTTCAAGCTGACACTGAAGCTTTCTTT. This sequence joins TRBV5-5 and TRBJ1-1; D is undetermined. V lost 4 bases and J lost 3, with 10 bases in between. This CDR3 has 13 residues. Germline assignment: CDR1 SGHKS and CDR2 YYEKEE (reference sequence).

The chain uses TRBV5-1 and TRBJ1-6, with TRBD1 matching over 10 bases. The CDR3 is 15 residues long. The germline V gene has CDR1 SGHRS and CDR2 YFSETQ. V lost 0 bases to trimming and J lost 11 bases; unmatched junction nucleotides: 5. The CDR3 DNA reads as TGCGCCAGCAGCTTGGCGGGACAGGGGACCCCACCCCTCCACTTT. Translating gives CASSLAGQGTPPLHF.

CDR3 nucleotide sequence: TGTGCCAGCAGCTTTAACAGGGGGACATACGAGCAGTACTTC. Translated: CASSFNRGTYEQYF. The chain is built from TRBV13 and TRBJ2-7, with 8 bases lining up with TRBD1. This CDR3 has 14 amino acids. Trimming cost V 3 bases and J 4 bases; bases outside gene matches: 5. Per germline, CDR1 PRHDT and CDR2 FYEKMQ (reference sequence).